Shown below are 4 T cell receptor beta chains from a single sample sequenced in a study of shared clonotypes between healthy human individuals. Only in-frame clones appear in the TCRdb table, and some are missing; sequencing was by immunoSEQ multiplex PCR. The sample contains some 2,400,000 clones, 90% to 97% of which appear only once. Sequences were obtained from naive CD4+ T cells sorted from blood. Noted subset: CD45RA+ positively selected. These receptor sequences come from a man aged 18 to 30 in good health.

The chain recombines TRBV2 with TRBJ1-1, with 7 bases lining up with TRBD1. The CDR3 covers 13 residues. Germline CDR1 is SNHLY and CDR2 is FYNNEI. V dropped 7 bases and J dropped 9; count of bases not matched to a gene: 11. The CDR3 DNA sequence: TGTGCCAGCACCGTATCGGGACAGACCAAAGCTTTCTTT. It encodes CASTVSGQTKAFF.

The rearrangement uses TRBV29-1 and TRBJ2-2, with 7 bases fitting TRBD1. This CDR3 has 14 amino acids. Germline V gives CDR1 SQVTM, CDR2 ANQGSEA. V gave up 7 bases and J gave up 7 bases; unmatched junction bases: 12. CDR3 DNA sequence: TGCAGCGCCCAACGACAGGGTTTGAACGGGGAGCTGTTTTTT. Translation gives CSAQRQGLNGELFF.

The chain links TRBV30 to TRBJ2-1; 9 bases line up with TRBD2. The CDR3 length is 15 residues. Germline V gives CDR1 GTSNPN, CDR2 SVGIG (reference sequence). J gave up 7 bases and V 2 bases, and 9 bases lay outside the gene matches. Here the CDR3 reads CAWSLRLAGLNEQFF. The CDR3 region has the DNA TGTGCCTGGAGTTTAAGGCTAGCGGGGTTAAATGAGCAGTTCTTC.

V is TRBV5-5 and J is TRBJ2-7; 9 bases match TRBD1. This CDR3 is 15 amino acids long. Germline V CDR1 and CDR2: SGHKS, YYEKEE (reference sequence). V was pared by 3 bases and J by 3 bases, with 7 bases of the junction left unmatched. CDR3 nucleotide sequence: TGTGCCAGCAGCTGGGGACAGGGACTGTTCTACGAGCAGTACTTC. Residues: CASSWGQGLFYEQYF.